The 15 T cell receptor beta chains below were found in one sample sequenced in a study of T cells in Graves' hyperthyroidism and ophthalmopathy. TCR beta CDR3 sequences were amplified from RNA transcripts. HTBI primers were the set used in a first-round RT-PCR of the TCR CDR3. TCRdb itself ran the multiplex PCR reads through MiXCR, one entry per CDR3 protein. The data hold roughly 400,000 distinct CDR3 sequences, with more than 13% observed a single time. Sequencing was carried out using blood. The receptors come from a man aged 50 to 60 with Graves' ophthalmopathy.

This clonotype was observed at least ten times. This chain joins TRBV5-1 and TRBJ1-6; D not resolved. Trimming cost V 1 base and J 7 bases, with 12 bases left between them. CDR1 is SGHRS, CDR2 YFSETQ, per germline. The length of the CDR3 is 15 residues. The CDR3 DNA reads TGCGCCAGCAGCTTGACAGCAGGTTCAAATTCACCCCTCCACTTT. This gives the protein CASSLTAGSNSPLHF.

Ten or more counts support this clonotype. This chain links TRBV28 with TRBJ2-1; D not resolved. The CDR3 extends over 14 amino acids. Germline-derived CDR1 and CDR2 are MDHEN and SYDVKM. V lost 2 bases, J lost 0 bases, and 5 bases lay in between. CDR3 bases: TGTGCCAGCAGTTTACTACGCTCCTACAATGAGCAGTTCTTC. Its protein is CASSLLRSYNEQFF. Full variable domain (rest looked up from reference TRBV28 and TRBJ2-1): DVKVTQSSRYLVKRTGEKVFLECVQDMDHENMFWYRQDPGLGLRLIYFSYDVKMKEKGDIPEGYSVSREKKERFSLILESASTNQTSMYLCASSLLRSYNEQFFGPGTRLTVL.

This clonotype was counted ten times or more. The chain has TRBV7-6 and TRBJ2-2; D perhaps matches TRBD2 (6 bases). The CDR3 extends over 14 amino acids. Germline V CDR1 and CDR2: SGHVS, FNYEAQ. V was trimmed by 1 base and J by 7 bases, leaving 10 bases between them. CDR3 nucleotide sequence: TGTGCCAGCAGCTTAGGTAGCGGATACGGGGAGCTGTTTTTT. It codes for CASSLGSGYGELFF. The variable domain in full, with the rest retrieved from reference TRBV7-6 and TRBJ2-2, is GAGVSQSPRYKVTKRGQDVALRCDPISGHVSLYWYRQALGQGPEFLTYFNYEAQQDKSGLPNDRFSAERPEGSISTLTIQRTEQRDSAMYRCASSLGSGYGELFFGEGSRLTVL.

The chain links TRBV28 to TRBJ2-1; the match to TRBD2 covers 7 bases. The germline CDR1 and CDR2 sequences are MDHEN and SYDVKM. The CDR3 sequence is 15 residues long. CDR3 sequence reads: CGVKGREDSYNEQFF. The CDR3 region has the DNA TGTGGGGTTAAAGGACGGGAGGACTCCTACAATGAGCAGTTCTTC.

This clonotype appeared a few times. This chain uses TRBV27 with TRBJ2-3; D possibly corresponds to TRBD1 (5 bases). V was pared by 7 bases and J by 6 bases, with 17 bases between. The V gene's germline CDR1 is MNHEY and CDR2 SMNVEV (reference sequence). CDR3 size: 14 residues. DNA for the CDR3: TGTGCCAGCAACCATGGGGCTAGAACGGATACGCAGTATTTT. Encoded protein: CASNHGARTDTQYF.

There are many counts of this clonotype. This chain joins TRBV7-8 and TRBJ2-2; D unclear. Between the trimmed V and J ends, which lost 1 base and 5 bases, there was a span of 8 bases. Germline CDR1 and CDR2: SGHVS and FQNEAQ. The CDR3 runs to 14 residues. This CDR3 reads CASSLDGRTGELFF. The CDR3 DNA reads TGTGCCAGCAGCTTAGACGGCCGGACCGGGGAGCTGTTTTTT.

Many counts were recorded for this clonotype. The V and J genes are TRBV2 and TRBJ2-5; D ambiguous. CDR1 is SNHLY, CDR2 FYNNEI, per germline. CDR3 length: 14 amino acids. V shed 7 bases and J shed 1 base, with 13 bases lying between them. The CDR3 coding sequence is TGTGCCAGCAAATTCTCGCCCCCCCAAGAGACCCAGTACTTC. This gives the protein CASKFSPPQETQYF.

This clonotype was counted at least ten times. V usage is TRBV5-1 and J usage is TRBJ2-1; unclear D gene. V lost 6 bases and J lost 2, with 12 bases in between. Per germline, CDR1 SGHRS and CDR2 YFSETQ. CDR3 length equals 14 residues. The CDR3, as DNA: TGCGCCAGCACAAGGACGGTCGCCTACAATGAGCAGTTCTTC. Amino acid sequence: CASTRTVAYNEQFF.

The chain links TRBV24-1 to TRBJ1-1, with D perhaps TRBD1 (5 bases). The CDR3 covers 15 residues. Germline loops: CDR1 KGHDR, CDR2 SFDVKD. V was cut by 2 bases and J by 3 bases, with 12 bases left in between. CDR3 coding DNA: TGTGCCACCAGTGATTCTGTAAAAGGGGACACTGAAGCTTTCTTT. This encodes CATSDSVKGDTEAFF.

CDR3 protein: CASTFLGQGAFGYTF. CDR3 bases: TGTGCCAGCACTTTTTTAGGACAGGGGGCTTTTGGCTACACCTTC. The chain has TRBV6-1 and TRBJ1-2; 11 bases line up with TRBD1. The V gene's germline CDR1 is MNHNS and CDR2 SASEGT. V shed 7 bases, J shed 7 bases, and the junction held 11 bases outside the gene matches. This CDR3 has 15 residues.

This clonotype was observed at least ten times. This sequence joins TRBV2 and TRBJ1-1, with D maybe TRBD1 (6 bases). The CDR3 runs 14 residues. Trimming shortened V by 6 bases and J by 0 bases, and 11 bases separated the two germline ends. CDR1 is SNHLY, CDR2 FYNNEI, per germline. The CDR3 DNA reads TGTGCCAGCAGCCCGGGACAATTGAACACTGAAGCTTTCTTT. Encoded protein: CASSPGQLNTEAFF.

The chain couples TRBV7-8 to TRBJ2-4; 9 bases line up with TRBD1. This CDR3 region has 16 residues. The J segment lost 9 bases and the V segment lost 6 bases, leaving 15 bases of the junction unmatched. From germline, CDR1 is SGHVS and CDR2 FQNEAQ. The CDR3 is CASSLPDRGFRGIQYF. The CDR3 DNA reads TGTGCCAGCAGTCTCCCGGACAGGGGTTTTAGGGGCATTCAGTACTTC.

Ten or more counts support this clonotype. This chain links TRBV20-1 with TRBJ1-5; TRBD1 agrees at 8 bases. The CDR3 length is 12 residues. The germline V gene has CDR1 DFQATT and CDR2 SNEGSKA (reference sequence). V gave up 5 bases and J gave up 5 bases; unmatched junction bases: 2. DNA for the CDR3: TGCAGTGCTGGACAGGGAGATCAGCCCCAGCATTTT. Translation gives CSAGQGDQPQHF.

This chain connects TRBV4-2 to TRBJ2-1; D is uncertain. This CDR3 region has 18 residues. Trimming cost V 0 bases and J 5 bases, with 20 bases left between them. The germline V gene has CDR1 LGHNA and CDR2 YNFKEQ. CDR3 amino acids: CASSQESGWLIINNEQFF. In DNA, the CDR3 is TGTGCCAGCAGCCAAGAGAGTGGCTGGTTAATTATTAACAATGAGCAGTTCTTC.

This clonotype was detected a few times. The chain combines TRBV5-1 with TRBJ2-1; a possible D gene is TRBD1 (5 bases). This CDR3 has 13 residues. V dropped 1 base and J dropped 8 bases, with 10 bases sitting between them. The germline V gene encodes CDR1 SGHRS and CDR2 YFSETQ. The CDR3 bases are TGCGCCAGCAGCTTGTCTACGACAGATGAGCAGTTCTTC. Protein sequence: CASSLSTTDEQFF.